This T cell receptor beta chain derives from a study of CD8+ T cells in alopecia areata. The wider study: Patients received oral tofacitinib, 5 to 10 mg twice daily, for moderate-to-severe alopecia areata.

Indicated treatment: oral pan-JAK inhibitor, 5-10 mg twice daily. PBMCs yielded sorted CD4+ and CD8+ T cells. V gave up 4 bases and J gave up 4 bases, with 13 bases separating them. Germline CDR1 reads SQVTM; CDR2 reads ANQGSEA. CDR3 length: 13 residues. Whole-study findings and limits: Lesional tissue from the scalp (especially in alopecia totalis/universalis) showed higher clonality than normal scalp.

The table lists this clone with a few counts. The antigen is not known. Reverse transcribed after extraction, RNA yielded cDNA as the sequencing template. Method: immunoSEQ multiplex PCR; TCRdb's copy keeps in-frame clones and lacks some. The sample has fewer than 150,000 clones, roughly three fifths seen once. The V gene is TRBV29-1, the J gene TRBJ1-1; D uncertain. This sequence was found in a human donor with alopecia areata. This sample comprised CD4+ T cells sorted from blood, obtained at week 24, from a patient treated with tofacitinib. CDR3 sequence reads: CSVGVLTSTEAFF. CDR3 nucleotides: TGCAGCGTTGGCGTCCTTACATCCACTGAAGCTTTCTTT.